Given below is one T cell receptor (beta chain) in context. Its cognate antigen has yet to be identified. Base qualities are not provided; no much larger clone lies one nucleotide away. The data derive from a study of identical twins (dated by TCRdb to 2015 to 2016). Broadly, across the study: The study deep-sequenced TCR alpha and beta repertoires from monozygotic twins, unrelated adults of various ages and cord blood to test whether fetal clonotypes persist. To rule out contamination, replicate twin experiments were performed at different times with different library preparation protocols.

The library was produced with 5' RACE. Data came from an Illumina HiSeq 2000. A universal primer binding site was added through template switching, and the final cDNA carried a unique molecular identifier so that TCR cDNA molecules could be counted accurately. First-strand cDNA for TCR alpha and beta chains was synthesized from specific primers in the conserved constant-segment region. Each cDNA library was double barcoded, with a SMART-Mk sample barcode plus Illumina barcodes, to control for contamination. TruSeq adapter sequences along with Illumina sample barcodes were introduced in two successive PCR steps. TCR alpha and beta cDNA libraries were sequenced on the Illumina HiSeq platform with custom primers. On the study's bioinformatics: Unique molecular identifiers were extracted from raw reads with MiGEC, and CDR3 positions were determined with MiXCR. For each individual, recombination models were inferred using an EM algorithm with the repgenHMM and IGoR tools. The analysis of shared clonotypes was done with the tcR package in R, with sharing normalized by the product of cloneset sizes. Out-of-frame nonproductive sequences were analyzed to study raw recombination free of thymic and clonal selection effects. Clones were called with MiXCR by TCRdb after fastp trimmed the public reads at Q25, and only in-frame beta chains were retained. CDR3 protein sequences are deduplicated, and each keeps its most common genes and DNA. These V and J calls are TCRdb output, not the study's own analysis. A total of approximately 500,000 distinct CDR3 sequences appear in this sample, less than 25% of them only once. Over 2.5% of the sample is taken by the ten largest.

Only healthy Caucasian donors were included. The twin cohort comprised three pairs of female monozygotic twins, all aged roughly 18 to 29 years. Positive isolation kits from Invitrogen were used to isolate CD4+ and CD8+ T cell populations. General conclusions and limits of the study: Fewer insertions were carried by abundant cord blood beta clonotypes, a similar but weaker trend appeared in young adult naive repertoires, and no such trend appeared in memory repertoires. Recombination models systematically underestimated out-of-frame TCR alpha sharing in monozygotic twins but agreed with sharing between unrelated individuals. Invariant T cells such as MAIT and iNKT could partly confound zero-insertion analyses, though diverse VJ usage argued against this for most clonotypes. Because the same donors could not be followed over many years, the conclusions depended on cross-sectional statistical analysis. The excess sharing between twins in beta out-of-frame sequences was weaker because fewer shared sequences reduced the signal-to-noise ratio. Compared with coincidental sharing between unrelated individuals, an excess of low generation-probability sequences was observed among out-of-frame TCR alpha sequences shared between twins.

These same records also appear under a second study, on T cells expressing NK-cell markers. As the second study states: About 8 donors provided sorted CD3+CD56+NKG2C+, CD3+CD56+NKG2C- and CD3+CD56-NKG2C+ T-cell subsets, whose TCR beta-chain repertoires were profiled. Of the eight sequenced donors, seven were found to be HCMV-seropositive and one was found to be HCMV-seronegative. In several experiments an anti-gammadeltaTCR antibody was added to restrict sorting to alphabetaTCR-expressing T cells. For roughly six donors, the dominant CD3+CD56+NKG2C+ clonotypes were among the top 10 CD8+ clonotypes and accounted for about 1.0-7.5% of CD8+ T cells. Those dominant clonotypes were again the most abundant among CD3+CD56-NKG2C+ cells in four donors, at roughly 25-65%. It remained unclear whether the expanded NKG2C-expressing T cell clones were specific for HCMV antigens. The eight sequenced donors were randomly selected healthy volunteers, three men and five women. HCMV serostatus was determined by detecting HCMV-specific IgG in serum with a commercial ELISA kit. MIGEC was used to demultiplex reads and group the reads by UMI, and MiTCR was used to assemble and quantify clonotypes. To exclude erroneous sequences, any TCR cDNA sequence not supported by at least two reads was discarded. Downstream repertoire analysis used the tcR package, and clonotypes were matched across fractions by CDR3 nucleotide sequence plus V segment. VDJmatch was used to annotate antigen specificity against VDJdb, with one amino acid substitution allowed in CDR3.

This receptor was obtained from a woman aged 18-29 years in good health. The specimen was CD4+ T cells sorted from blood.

The nucleotides are TGTGCCAGCAGTTTGGATACTAGTTCCTACGAGCAGTACTTC. Translated, it reads CASSLDTSSYEQYF. The chain joins TRBV12-3 or TRBV12-4 to TRBJ2-7, with a tentative D gene TRBD2 over 5 matching bases. V lost 3 bases and J lost 1 base; the stretch between them is 10 bases long. The CDR3 sequence holds 14 residues, the cysteine and phenylalanine included. The sequence is cut down to CDR3 DNA, 42 bases in frame from base 1.